The sequence of this TCR beta chain was determined in a study of blood T cell repertoires in COVID-19. Study as a whole: Acute-phase and convalescent COVID-19 samples originated in the United States, Italy and Spain. T cells, B-cell-depleted T cells, or PBMCs supplied cDNA or gDNA.

The germline V gene has CDR1 SGHDT and CDR2 YYEEEE. Trimming took 0 bases from V and 5 from J, leaving 14 bases between them. There are 15 residues in the CDR3. Using immunoSEQ multiplex PCR, the repertoire was profiled, and TCRdb retains in-frame clones only, with some absent. Altogether roughly 63,000 clones are present, approximately 89% being singletons, with the ten largest covering roughly 8.8%. The TCR was taken from a man aged 50-59 years with active COVID-19. The chain carries TRBV5-6 and TRBJ2-5, with a possible D match to TRBD1 (6 bases). The sample consisted of peripheral blood. In DNA form, the CDR3 reads TGTGCCAGCAGCTTGGAGCAGGGGAGACGGGAGACCCAGTACTTC. This sequence encodes CASSLEQGRRETQYF.